These 9 T cell receptor beta chains originate from one sample sequenced in a study of blood T cell repertoires in COVID-19. Produced via immunoSEQ multiplex PCR; TCRdb's table is partial and in-frame only. The sample includes roughly 300,000 clones, around 90% seen only once; the top ten take less than 10%. What was sequenced was peripheral blood. These receptors all come from a man between 18 and 29 years old with active or convalescent COVID-19.

This rearrangement joins TRBV19 to TRBJ1-2; TRBD1 aligns across 7 bases. The CDR3 is 15 amino acids. Germline V CDR1 and CDR2: LNHDA, SQIVND (reference sequence). Trimming took 3 bases from V and 2 from J; bases not matched to a gene: 6. The DNA for the CDR3 is TGTGCCAGTAGTATGCCGGGACAGAAGAACTATGGCTACACCTTC. Protein sequence: CASSMPGQKNYGYTF.

The chain carries TRBV19 and TRBJ1-1; D not resolved. V lost 1 base and J lost 1, with 4 bases in between. Germline loops: CDR1 LNHDA, CDR2 SQIVND (reference sequence). The CDR3 is 13 residues long. This CDR3 reads CASSIVKNTEAFF. Written as DNA, the CDR3 is TGTGCCAGTAGTATAGTCAAGAACACTGAAGCTTTCTTT.

V and J are TRBV7-2 and TRBJ1-2; the D gene is possibly TRBD1 (5 bases). Germline V gene lookup returns CDR1 SGHTA and CDR2 FQGNSA. V shed 4 bases and J shed 7 bases, with 16 bases lying between them. The CDR3 is 14 residues long. CDR3 region: CASSSEGREAGYTF. The CDR3 DNA is TGTGCCAGCAGCTCAGAGGGACGGGAGGCTGGCTACACCTTC.

This chain joins TRBV5-1 and TRBJ1-5; the D gene is possibly TRBD1 (6 bases). CDR1 is SGHRS and CDR2 is YFSETQ in the germline V gene. CDR3 length: 16 residues. V lost 4 bases to trimming and J lost 6 bases, with 20 bases between them. The CDR3 DNA reads TGCGCCAGCAGCCCCGTCGGGACATCCAAAGGTCAGCCCCAGCATTTT. This translates into CASSPVGTSKGQPQHF.

This rearrangement joins TRBV12-3 or TRBV12-4 to TRBJ2-1; D gene ambiguous. Trimming left V 6 bases short and J 7 bases short, with 10 bases between. The CDR3 covers 12 residues. DNA of the CDR3: TGTGCCAGCAGCCGTAGTAGTAATGAGCAGTTCTTC. Encoded protein: CASSRSSNEQFF.

The chain carries TRBV19 and TRBJ1-5, with D possibly TRBD1 on 6 matching bases. Trimming shortened V by 4 bases and J by 0 bases, and 10 bases separated the two germline ends. This CDR3 is built from 15 residues. Looked up from germline, CDR1 is LNHDA and CDR2 is SQIVND (reference sequence). This CDR3 reads CASSSWTDSNQPQHF. The CDR3 DNA reads as TGTGCCAGTAGTAGTTGGACAGATAGCAATCAGCCCCAGCATTTT.

The chain carries TRBV5-4 and TRBJ2-5; D is perhaps TRBD2 (5 bases). The CDR3 covers 16 residues. Germline V gene data show CDR1 as SGHNT and CDR2 as YYREEE (reference sequence). The germline V and J ends were trimmed by 4 bases and 1 base, with 17 bases remaining between them. CDR3 nucleotides: TGTGCCAGCAGCCGGGATGGGGAGCTATTCCAAGAGACCCAGTACTTC. This sequence encodes CASSRDGELFQETQYF. The full variable domain, completed using reference TRBV5-4 and TRBJ2-5, is ETGVTQSPTHLIKTRGQQVTLRCSSQSGHNTVSWYQQALGQGPQFIFQYYREEENGRGNFPPRFSGLQFPNYSSELNVNALELDDSALYLCASSRDGELFQETQYFGPGTRLLVL.

The chain uses TRBV5-1 and TRBJ2-3, with D perhaps matching TRBD2 (6 bases). Germline CDR1 SGHRS, CDR2 YFSETQ. The CDR3 has 12 amino acids. The V and J ends lost 3 bases and 5 bases respectively, with 7 bases between them. The CDR3 DNA reads TGCGCCAGCAGCTGGCGGGGAGATACGCAGTATTTT. Translating gives CASSWRGDTQYF. The variable domain in full, completed from reference TRBV5-1 and TRBJ2-3, reads KAGVTQTPRYLIKTRGQQVTLSCSPISGHRSVSWYQQTPGQGLQFLFEYFSETQRNKGNFPGRFSGRQFSNSRSEMNVSTLELGDSALYLCASSWRGDTQYFGPGTRLTVL.

The J gene is TRBJ1-1, the V gene TRBV4-1, with no clear D. CDR1 is MGHRA and CDR2 is YSYEKL in the germline V gene. V lost 7 bases, J lost 7 bases, and 10 bases lay in between. CDR3 length equals 11 residues. The CDR3 loop reads CASTGVGEAFF. The CDR3 DNA follows: TGCGCCAGCACCGGGGTGGGTGAAGCTTTCTTT.